This is a list of T cell receptor beta chains from one sample in a study of T cell repertoires in cytomegalovirus infection. TCRdb recomputed calls from the reads with MiXCR, one row per CDR3 protein. The data hold under 800,000 distinct CDR3 sequences, with roughly 24% observed a single time. The source material was CD8+ T cells from PBMCs. The receptors here all came from a human donor in good health (CMV status not recorded). Some clones in this sample may be carry-over from other donors' samples. CDR3s include the opening cysteine and the closing phenylalanine or tryptophan. D genes are given only for firm matches. The size field is filled for only some rows; it gives once, few, many or a size class.

d_call j_call clone_size v_call cdr3_nt cdr3_aa
TRBD2 TRBJ2-1 NA TRBV28 TGTGCCAGCAGTTTCTTACTAGCGCCCAATGAGCAGTTCTTC CASSFLLAPNEQFF
NA TRBJ2-3 many TRBV7-8 TGTGCCAGCAGCTTAGATGGTGAGGCAGGGAAGGCAGATACGCAGTATTTT CASSLDGEAGKADTQYF
NA TRBJ2-3 many TRBV5-5 TGTGCCAGCAGCCCGGGGGAGCGCTACACAGATACGCAGTATTTT CASSPGERYTDTQYF
NA TRBJ2-3 many TRBV7-2 TGTGCCAGCAGCTTGGCCAGGACAGCAGATACGCAGTATTTT CASSLARTADTQYF
TRBD1 TRBJ2-7 few TRBV27 TGTGCCAGCACTTTAGGCCCGACAGGGCGGTCCTACGAGCAGTACTTC CASTLGPTGRSYEQYF
TRBD1 TRBJ2-1 many TRBV28 TGTGCCAGCAGTGTGACAGGGGGCGCGAAGTTTCTTGAGCAGTTCTTC CASSVTGGAKFLEQFF
NA TRBJ2-1 many TRBV20-1 TGCAGTGCTAGAGATCTTAGGGCTAGTAGGAACAATGAGCAGTTCTTC CSARDLRASRNNEQFF
NA TRBJ2-1 few TRBV29-1 TGCAGCGTTTTGGACCGAAGCTCCTACAATGAGCAGTTCTTC CSVLDRSSYNEQFF
NA TRBJ1-1 many TRBV27 TGTGCCAGCAGTTTGGCGTCCAACACTGAAGCTTTCTTT CASSLASNTEAFF
NA TRBJ1-4 NA TRBV7-9 TGTGCCAGCAGCTTAGTGGAAGCTGTTTATCTTACTAATGAAAAACTGTTTTTT CASSLVEAVYLTNEKLFF
TRBD2 TRBJ2-3 NA TRBV5-6 TGTGCCAGCAGCTTGGGCCTAGCGGGGGCCATTTTCACAGATACGCAGTATTTT CASSLGLAGAIFTDTQYF
NA TRBJ2-2 NA TRBV28 TGTGCCAGCAGTGTATACTGGGATTTAACCGGGGAGCTGTTTTTT CASSVYWDLTGELFF
NA TRBJ2-2 many TRBV7-2 TGTGCCAGCAGCTTTACAGGGTCGACCGGGGAGCTGTTTTTT CASSFTGSTGELFF
TRBD2 TRBJ2-7 many TRBV7-9 TGTGCCACCTCGGGGCTAGCGGGGGCCTCCTACGAGCAGTACTTC CATSGLAGASYEQYF
NA TRBJ2-1 NA TRBV9 TGTGCCAGCAGCATAGTCCCGGAGCAGACAGGGAGGTCCTACAATGAGCAGTTCTTC CASSIVPEQTGRSYNEQFF
NA TRBJ2-2 NA TRBV19 TGTGCCAGTACCCTAGACAGAAACGCGAACACCGGGGAGCTGTTTTTT CASTLDRNANTGELFF
NA TRBJ1-6 many TRBV7-9 TGTGCCAGCAGTTTACCGGGACTCCTCGACCCCAATTCACCCCTCCACTTT CASSLPGLLDPNSPLHF
NA TRBJ2-7 many TRBV5-5 TGTGCCAGCAGCTTGGGGCAGGGGCCCTACGAGCAGTACTTC CASSLGQGPYEQYF
NA TRBJ2-3 many TRBV11-2 TGTGCCAGCAGCTCCGAAGGGGCCCGGGATACGCAGTATTTT CASSSEGARDTQYF
TRBD1 TRBJ1-5 NA TRBV7-8 TGTGCCAGCAGCTTAGCGAGGGGGCTCCACCATCAGCCCCAGCATTTT CASSLARGLHHQPQHF
NA TRBJ2-3 NA TRBV11-1 TGTGCCAGCAGCGATGAGCGGGATACGCAGTATTTT CASSDERDTQYF
NA TRBJ1-1 many TRBV7-2 TGTGCCAGCAGCTTTAGACAACTCATGAACACTGAAGCTTTCTTT CASSFRQLMNTEAFF
TRBD2 TRBJ2-3 many TRBV7-8 TGTGCCAGCAGCGGGGGGGGAGATACGCAGTATTTT CASSGGGDTQYF
NA TRBJ2-1 many TRBV20-1 TGCAGTGCTAGAGAGTTCCTGGAGCAGTTCTTC CSAREFLEQFF
TRBD1 TRBJ2-3 few TRBV14 TGTGCCAGCAGCCAAGCGACAGGGGGCGAGGTAGATACGCAGTATTTT CASSQATGGEVDTQYF
TRBD1 TRBJ1-5 few TRBV7-9 TGTGCCAGCAGCCCACGGACAGGGACTCAGCCCCAGCATTTT CASSPRTGTQPQHF
TRBD1 TRBJ1-1 many TRBV7-9 TGTGCCAGCAGCTTCTCCGGGACAGAGGAAGCTTTCTTT CASSFSGTEEAFF
NA TRBJ2-5 few TRBV7-4 TGTGCCAGCAGCTTAGCCAGCAAAAGACGGGAGACCCAGTACTTC CASSLASKRRETQYF
NA TRBJ1-1 NA TRBV4-1 TGCGCCAGCAACCAAAAACATTCCTTCCTCGAAGCTTTCTTT CASNQKHSFLEAFF
NA TRBJ2-7 few TRBV5-5 TGTGCCAGCAGCTCACGATTCCGGGACGGTGACTACGAGCAGTACTTC CASSSRFRDGDYEQYF
NA TRBJ1-1 NA TRBV19 TGTGCCAGTAGTGGGAAGGAAGCTTTCTTT CASSGKEAFF
NA TRBJ2-6 many TRBV7-9 TGTGCCAGCAGCCGAACAGGGTTCGGGGCCAACGTCCTGACTTTC CASSRTGFGANVLTF
TRBD1 TRBJ1-4 NA TRBV27 TGTGCCAGCAGGGGGACAGATTCTACTAATGAAAAACTGTTTTTT CASRGTDSTNEKLFF
NA TRBJ2-7 many TRBV12-3/TRBV12-4 TGTGCCAGCAGTGCAGGGTACGAGCAGTACTTC CASSAGYEQYF
NA TRBJ2-5 NA TRBV5-6 TGTGCCAGCAGCGGGCTAGCGAGGGAGACCCAGTACTTC CASSGLARETQYF
NA TRBJ2-1 NA TRBV7-9 TGTGCCAGCAGCTTATCCCCGGGGGCCAAGCCCTACAATGAGCAGTTCTTC CASSLSPGAKPYNEQFF
NA TRBJ1-2 NA TRBV29-1 TGCAGCGTTGGAGACCCGAATGGCTACACCTTC CSVGDPNGYTF
TRBD1 TRBJ1-1 NA TRBV5-4 TGTGCCAGCAGCCAGGACAGGGACGGAGCTTTCTTT CASSQDRDGAFF
TRBD1 TRBJ2-6 NA TRBV9 TGTGCCAGCAGCGTAAACAGGGGGACTGGGGCCAACGTCCTGACTTTC CASSVNRGTGANVLTF
TRBD2 TRBJ2-1 few TRBV27 TGTGCCAGCAGTTTATTCGGGGGGGCAGGCAATGAGCAGTTCTTC CASSLFGGAGNEQFF
NA TRBJ1-2 NA TRBV2 TGTGCCAGCAGTGGCAGGGTCTATGGCTACACCTTC CASSGRVYGYTF
TRBD1 TRBJ2-2 NA TRBV29-1 TGCAGCGTTCTCGGGGACAGGGGGCTTACCGGGGAGCTGTTTTTT CSVLGDRGLTGELFF
NA TRBJ1-1 NA TRBV29-1 TGCAGCGTTGCTCGGATAAACACTGAAGCTTTCTTT CSVARINTEAFF
NA TRBJ1-4 few TRBV29-1 TGCAGCGTCGTTAGCGGGGATGAAAAACTGTTTTTT CSVVSGDEKLFF
TRBD1 TRBJ1-1 few TRBV5-6 TGTGCCAGCAGCCCTACTAGGACAGGGTTGGACACTGAAGCTTTCTTT CASSPTRTGLDTEAFF
TRBD1 TRBJ2-7 few TRBV24-1 TGTGCCACCAGTGATTTAGGGGACAGGGGCTACGAGCAGTACTTC CATSDLGDRGYEQYF